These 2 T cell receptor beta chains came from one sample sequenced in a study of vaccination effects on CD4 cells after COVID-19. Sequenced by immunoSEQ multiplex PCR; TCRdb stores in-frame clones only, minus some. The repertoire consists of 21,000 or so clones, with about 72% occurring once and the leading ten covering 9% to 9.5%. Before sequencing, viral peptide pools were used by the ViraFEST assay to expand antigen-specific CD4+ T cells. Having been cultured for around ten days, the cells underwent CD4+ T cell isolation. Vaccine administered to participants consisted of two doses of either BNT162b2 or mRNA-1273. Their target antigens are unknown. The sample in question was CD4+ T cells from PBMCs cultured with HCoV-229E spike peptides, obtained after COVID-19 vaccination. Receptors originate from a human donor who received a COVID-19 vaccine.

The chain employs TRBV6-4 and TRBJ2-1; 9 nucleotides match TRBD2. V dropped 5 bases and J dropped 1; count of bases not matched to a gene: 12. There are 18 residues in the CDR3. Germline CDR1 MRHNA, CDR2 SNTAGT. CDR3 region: CASSSRQRSGGSYNEQFF. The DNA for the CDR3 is TGTGCCAGCAGTTCCCGACAGAGGAGCGGGGGGTCCTACAATGAGCAGTTCTTC.

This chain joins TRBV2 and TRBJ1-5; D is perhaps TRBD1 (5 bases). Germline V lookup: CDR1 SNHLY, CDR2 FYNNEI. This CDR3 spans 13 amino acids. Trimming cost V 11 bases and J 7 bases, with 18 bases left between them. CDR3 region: CAGSGGMEQPQHF. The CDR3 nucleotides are TGTGCCGGAAGTGGGGGAATGGAGCAGCCCCAGCATTTT.